The next 26 T cell receptor beta chains were all read from a single sample in a study of identical twins. MiXCR was run by TCRdb on the 5' RACE reads, yielding one entry per CDR3 protein. The data contain around 530,000 distinct CDR3 sequences, 13% to 15% of them singletons. In addition, the sample was reused for a study of yellow fever vaccine responses in identical twins.

Sequenced input: CD4+ T cells sorted from blood. The receptors shown here come from a woman aged 18-35 years in good health.

This clonotype turned up a few times. The chain recombines TRBV9 with TRBJ2-2; 14 nucleotides align to TRBD2. Unmatched junction bases numbered 11, after V lost 4 bases and J lost 6 bases. The germline V gene encodes CDR1 SGDLS and CDR2 YYNGEE. The CDR3 is 18 amino acids. The CDR3, as DNA: TGTGCCAGCAGCTCCCTGACTAGCGGGAGGGCCTTCGCCGGGGAGCTGTTTTTT. Translating it yields CASSSLTSGRAFAGELFF.

The CDR3 region is CVTRAGAQGAQYF. The CDR3 DNA is TGTGTCACTCGGGCGGGGGCCCAAGGGGCCCAGTACTTC. The chain recombines TRBV6-1 with TRBJ2-5; possibly TRBD2 for D (7 bases). The germline gives CDR1 MNHNS, CDR2 SASEGT. The CDR3 runs 13 residues.

The chain carries TRBV15 and TRBJ2-7, with a possible D match to TRBD2 (7 bases). Germline-derived CDR1 and CDR2 are LNHNV and YYDKDF (reference sequence). V lost 0 bases to trimming and J lost 6 bases, with 15 bases between them. The CDR3 runs to 15 residues. Here the CDR3 reads CATSREKGGASEQYF. The CDR3 coding sequence is TGTGCCACCAGCAGAGAGAAGGGGGGGGCCTCCGAGCAGTACTTC.

This clonotype has a count of ten or more. The V gene is TRBV12-3 or TRBV12-4, the J gene TRBJ2-1; 9 nucleotides match TRBD2. V gave up 5 bases and J gave up 12 bases; unmatched junction bases: 2. The CDR3 runs 11 residues. The CDR3 loop reads CASSPTSGQFF. The CDR3 coding sequence is TGTGCCAGCAGTCCGACTAGCGGGCAGTTCTTC.

This clonotype has a handful of counts. The chain joins TRBV7-2 to TRBJ2-7, with D uncertain. Trimming took off 5 bases at V and 7 bases at J, with 9 bases between the two ends. The CDR3 is 11 amino acids. Germline CDR1 and CDR2: SGHTA and FQGNSA. CDR3 nucleotide sequence: TGTGCCAGCAGCGCCGCTCGGGAGCAGTACTTC. It specifies CASSAAREQYF.

The chain joins TRBV9 to TRBJ1-2, with D possibly being TRBD1 (5 bases). CDR3 length equals 15 residues. From germline, CDR1 is SGDLS and CDR2 YYNGEE. V dropped 0 bases and J dropped 4 bases, with 13 bases sitting between them. CDR3 protein: CASSVALDNGYGYTF. CDR3 in DNA: TGTGCCAGCAGCGTAGCGCTGGACAACGGCTATGGCTACACCTTC.

The rearrangement links TRBV19 to TRBJ2-3; 9 bases agree with TRBD2. The CDR3 contains 13 residues. With 7 bases clipped from V and 5 bases from J, the junction kept 4 bases outside the gene matches. CDR1 is LNHDA, CDR2 SQIVND, per germline (reference sequence). CDR3 protein: CASKELAGDTQYF. In nucleotides, the CDR3 is TGTGCCAGTAAGGAACTAGCGGGAGATACGCAGTATTTT.

This clonotype was observed a single time. The chain links TRBV7-9 to TRBJ2-1, with 8 positions matching TRBD1. The trim removed 2 bases at V and 12 bases at J, leaving 15 bases unmatched. CDR3 length: 16 residues. CDR1 and CDR2 (germline): SEHNR, FQNEAQ (reference sequence). The CDR3 reads CASSLSYQGAGVGQFF. Here the CDR3 DNA reads TGTGCCAGCAGCTTAAGTTATCAGGGGGCTGGGGTAGGGCAGTTCTTC. The whole variable domain, filled in from reference TRBV7-9 and TRBJ2-1, reads DTGVSQNPRHKITKRGQNVTFRCDPISEHNRLYWYRQTLGQGPEFLTYFQNEAQLEKSRLLSDRFSAERPKGSFSTLEIQRTEQGDSAMYLCASSLSYQGAGVGQFFGPGTRLTVL.

This clonotype came up many times. The gene calls are TRBV29-1 and TRBJ2-1; D gene unclear. This CDR3 spans 12 amino acids. V was shortened by 1 base and J by 7 bases, with 8 bases between the two germline ends. Germline CDR1 is SQVTM and CDR2 is ANQGSEA. DNA of the CDR3: TGCAGCGTTGAAGGCTATGGAAATGAGCAGTTCTTC. It encodes CSVEGYGNEQFF.

This clonotype came up a few times. The CDR3 reads CASSPLPGLAGGRSSYNEQFF. DNA of the CDR3: TGTGCCAGCAGCCCGTTGCCGGGACTAGCGGGGGGTAGGAGCTCCTACAATGAGCAGTTCTTC. This chain links TRBV3-1 with TRBJ2-1; TRBD2 agrees at 15 bases. CDR1 is LGHDT and CDR2 is YNNKEL in the germline V gene (reference sequence). Germline trimming cut 4 bases from V and 0 bases from J; bases unmatched to any gene: 13. This CDR3 region has 21 residues.

This clonotype was seen a handful of times. The chain carries TRBV20-1 and TRBJ2-3; 12 nucleotides match TRBD2. CDR3 length: 18 residues. Trimming cost V 0 bases and J 0 bases; bases outside gene matches: 7. The germline V gene encodes CDR1 DFQATT and CDR2 SNEGSKA (reference sequence). CDR3 coding DNA: TGCAGTGCTAGAGATTCGGCCGGGACTAGCGGGAGCACAGATACGCAGTATTTT. It codes for CSARDSAGTSGSTDTQYF.

V and J are TRBV5-1 and TRBJ2-5, with D tentatively TRBD2 (6 bases). Trimming left V 3 bases short and J 5 bases short, with 14 bases between. This CDR3 region has 14 residues. Per germline, CDR1 SGHRS and CDR2 YFSETQ. This CDR3 is CASSSPGRQETQYF. The CDR3 DNA reads as TGCGCCAGCAGCTCACCGGGGAGGCAGGAGACCCAGTACTTC.

The genes are TRBV2 and TRBJ2-7; D ambiguous. The CDR3 is made up of 13 amino acids. V lost 7 bases, J lost 3 bases, and 13 bases lay in between. Germline CDR1 and CDR2: SNHLY and FYNNEI. CDR3 in amino acids: CASTDDGVYEQYF. The CDR3 DNA reads as TGTGCCAGCACCGACGATGGGGTCTACGAGCAGTACTTC.

The rearrangement links TRBV20-1 to TRBJ2-2; D may be TRBD1 or TRBD2 (6 bases each). The CDR3 extends over 18 amino acids. Germline V gene data show CDR1 as DFQATT and CDR2 as SNEGSKA (reference sequence). The V gene lost 5 bases and the J gene lost 2 bases, with 24 bases spanning the gap. CDR3 in amino acids: CSAPPGGWDLENTGELFF. The CDR3 region has the DNA TGCAGTGCTCCTCCTGGGGGCTGGGACTTAGAAAACACCGGGGAGCTGTTTTTT.

This clonotype was counted at least ten times. The V call is TRBV12-3 or TRBV12-4, the J call TRBJ2-2; D possibly uses TRBD1 or TRBD2 (5 bases each). The CDR3 spans 14 residues. Trimming cost V 1 base and J 4 bases, with 7 bases left between them. The CDR3 DNA follows: TGTGCCAGCAGTTTAGGGGGACCCACCGGGGAGCTGTTTTTT. Translated, it gives CASSLGGPTGELFF.

This clonotype has just a few counts. The rearrangement joins TRBV6-5 to TRBJ2-7, with D unresolved. Germline V gives CDR1 MNHEY, CDR2 SVGAGI. V was pared by 4 bases and J by 2 bases, with 12 bases between. The CDR3 has 14 amino acids. The CDR3 DNA sequence: TGTGCCAGCAGTTCGGGTCAGGTTCCCTACGAGCAGTACGTC. It specifies CASSSGQVPYEQYV.

This clonotype was counted at least ten times. The DNA of the CDR3 is TGCAGTGCTAGAGATTCTCCGGGCAATGAGCAGTTCTTC. It translates to CSARDSPGNEQFF. The V gene is TRBV20-1, the J gene TRBJ2-1; no definite D call. Germline loops: CDR1 DFQATT, CDR2 SNEGSKA (reference sequence). Trimming took 0 bases from V and 6 from J, leaving 9 bases between them. The CDR3 has 13 residues.

There are a few counts of this clonotype. V usage is TRBV9 and J usage is TRBJ2-2; a possible D gene is TRBD1 (5 bases). The CDR3 is 16 residues long. Germline CDR1 is SGDLS and CDR2 is YYNGEE. Trimming left V 2 bases short and J 0 bases short, with 11 bases between. CDR3 nucleotides: TGTGCCAGCAGCGTTCAAGGCAGGGCGAACACCGGGGAGCTGTTTTTT. Amino acids: CASSVQGRANTGELFF. The full variable domain, completed using reference TRBV9 and TRBJ2-2, is DSGVTQTPKHLITATGQRVTLRCSPRSGDLSVYWYQQSLDQGLQFLIQYYNGEERAKGNILERFSAQQFPDLHSELNLSSLELGDSALYFCASSVQGRANTGELFFGEGSRLTVL.

The rearrangement joins TRBV19 to TRBJ2-7; possibly TRBD2 for D (5 bases). Trimming shortened V by 7 bases and J by 3 bases, and 13 bases separated the two germline ends. The CDR3 is 13 amino acids. Germline assignment: CDR1 LNHDA and CDR2 SQIVND (reference sequence). The CDR3 DNA sequence: TGTGCCAGTAACCGGGGTGAGGGCTACGAGCAGTACTTC. Amino acids: CASNRGEGYEQYF.

There are a few counts of this clonotype. This chain joins TRBV28 and TRBJ2-5; 8 positions agree with TRBD1. The germline CDR1 and CDR2 sequences are MDHEN and SYDVKM. This CDR3 region has 14 residues. With 3 bases clipped from V and 5 bases from J, the junction kept 5 bases outside the gene matches. The CDR3 loop reads CASSFGQGFETQYF. CDR3 nucleotide sequence: TGTGCCAGCAGTTTTGGACAGGGTTTTGAGACCCAGTACTTC.

As regards this clonotype: A read error is possible here, since a much larger clone lies one base away. This chain joins TRBV20-1 and TRBJ2-1; the D is unclear. V was shortened by 0 bases and J by 7 bases, with 4 bases between the two germline ends. Germline assignment: CDR1 DFQATT and CDR2 SNEGSKA (reference sequence). CDR3 size: 11 residues. This CDR3 is CSARDQNEQFF. CDR3 bases: TGCAGTGCTAGAGATCAGAATGAGCAGTTCTTC.

Many counts were recorded for this clonotype. V and J are TRBV24-1 and TRBJ2-1; 8 positions match TRBD2. Germline-derived CDR1 and CDR2 are KGHDR and SFDVKD. The V and J ends lost 3 bases and 0 bases, in that order; junction bases with no gene match: 3. This CDR3 is built from 16 residues. Written as DNA, the CDR3 is TGTGCCACCAGTGATACTAGCGGAAGCTCCTACAATGAGCAGTTCTTC. Encoded protein: CATSDTSGSSYNEQFF.

This clonotype was seen only a few times. The rearrangement links TRBV20-1 to TRBJ2-7; the D gene is possibly TRBD1 (6 bases). The germline gives CDR1 DFQATT, CDR2 SNEGSKA (reference sequence). The CDR3 has 11 residues. DNA of the CDR3: TGCAGTGCTAGAGGAAGGGGCGCAGGGGTTGTC. Protein product: CSARGRGAGVV.

The chain couples TRBV4-1 to TRBJ2-3, with TRBD2 matching 11 bases. V shed 3 bases and J 0 bases; nucleotides not matched to a gene: 8. Germline CDR1 reads MGHRA; CDR2 reads YSYEKL. CDR3 length equals 18 residues. The CDR3 DNA sequence: TGCGCCAGCAGCCATTCTAGCGGGAGGACGGGCAGCACAGATACGCAGTATTTT. It encodes CASSHSSGRTGSTDTQYF.

V gene TRBV20-1 combines with J gene TRBJ1-6, with 8 nucleotides matching TRBD1. The CDR3 runs to 15 residues. The trim removed 6 bases at V and 9 bases at J, leaving 13 bases unmatched. Germline assignment: CDR1 DFQATT and CDR2 SNEGSKA (reference sequence). The CDR3 coding sequence is TGCAGTGCCCCTGGACAGGGCGGGCTGAGTTCACCCCTCCACTTT. Its translation: CSAPGQGGLSSPLHF.

This clonotype was observed a few times. The genes are TRBV29-1 and TRBJ2-2, with 10 bases aligning to TRBD1. The CDR3 loop spans 13 amino acids. Germline V gives CDR1 SQVTM, CDR2 ANQGSEA. The ends lost 5 bases at V and 6 bases at J; junction bases unmatched: 3. The DNA of the CDR3 is TGCAGCGTTTACGGACAGGGGGCCGGGGAGCTGTTTTTT. This translates into CSVYGQGAGELFF.